Described below is a single T cell receptor beta chain sequence and its context. Clones were sequenced by immunoSEQ multiplex PCR, and TCRdb holds only the in-frame ones, with some missing. The repertoire holds about 730,000 clones, with just under 75% as singletons. This sample was included in a study of shared clonotypes between healthy human individuals. Germline V CDR1 and CDR2: MNHNY, SVGAGI (reference sequence). CDR3 length equals 15 residues. V trimming: 0 bases; J trimming: 4 bases; junction bases outside the gene matches: 6. Sequencing was carried out using memory CD4+ T cells sorted from blood. Subset denoted: CD45RA-negative fraction. The gene calls are TRBV6-6 and TRBJ2-7; 7 bases are a match to TRBD2. The TCR was taken from a woman between 25 and 40 years old in good health. CDR3 loop: CASSYSGGSGYEQYF. CDR3 bases: TGTGCCAGCAGTTACTCGGGCGGGAGTGGGTACGAGCAGTACTTC.